The 17 T cell receptor beta chains reported below all come from one sample, sequenced in a study of human T cells and chemical hapten exposure. TCRdb passed the RACE reads through MiXCR, listing each CDR3 protein once. The sample yields tens of thousands of distinct CDR3 sequences, about 31% seen once. Time point noted: patch test 1, 2 weeks after DPC sensitization. The treatment: therapeutic diphenylcyclopropenone sensitization with weekly scalp DPC. The sample here was whole blood, taken in connection with sensitization to the hapten diphenylcyclopropenone (DPC). Receptors were obtained from a man aged 40-49 years with alopecia areata. Some clones in this sample may be carry-over from other donors' samples.

V and J are TRBV18 and TRBJ1-1; D gene uncertain. Deletions cut 3 bases from V and 1 base from J, with 6 bases between. From germline, CDR1 is KGHSH and CDR2 LQKENI. The CDR3 is made up of 13 amino acids. CDR3 in amino acids: CASSPGSNTEAFF. CDR3 DNA sequence: TGTGCCAGCTCACCGGGATCGAACACTGAAGCTTTCTTT.

The gene calls are TRBV7-8 and TRBJ2-1; possible D gene TRBD2, 6 bases. The CDR3 runs to 15 residues. Germline V gives CDR1 SGHVS, CDR2 FQNEAQ. V was clipped by 1 base and J by 1 base, with 8 bases between them. The CDR3 DNA sequence: TGTGCCAGCAGCTTAGTACGGGGGTCCTACAATGAGCAGTTCTTC. Its translation is CASSLVRGSYNEQFF.

The chain combines TRBV7-2 with TRBJ2-5; 11 positions match TRBD1. The CDR3 is made up of 16 amino acids. The ends lost 0 bases at V and 5 bases at J; junction bases unmatched: 5. The V gene's germline CDR1 is SGHTA and CDR2 FQGNSA. This chain's CDR3 is CASSLARGQGEETQYF. In nucleotides, the CDR3 is TGTGCCAGCAGCTTAGCTAGGGGACAGGGGGAGGAGACCCAGTACTTC.

In its sample, this clonotype was seen a few times. The chain joins TRBV6-1 to TRBJ1-5; D gene uncertain. With 6 bases removed from V and 9 bases from J, the gap between germline ends came to 15 bases. The CDR3 runs to 13 residues. CDR1 MNHNS and CDR2 SASEGT come from the germline V gene. The CDR3 DNA follows: TGTGCCAGCAGCGACGGACGGACCGGGCCCCAGCATTTT. It is translated as CASSDGRTGPQHF.

This clonotype showed up just a few times. J is TRBJ2-3 and V is TRBV7-9; 9 nucleotides agree with TRBD2. Germline assignment: CDR1 SEHNR and CDR2 FQNEAQ (reference sequence). Germline trimming cut 5 bases from V and 6 bases from J; bases unmatched to any gene: 9. The CDR3 spans 15 residues. CDR3 loop: CASSPIAGEEDTQYF. In nucleotides, the CDR3 is TGTGCCAGCAGCCCTATAGCGGGAGAGGAGGATACGCAGTATTTT. Supplemented by reference TRBV7-9 and TRBJ2-3, the full variable domain reads DTGVSQNPRHKITKRGQNVTFRCDPISEHNRLYWYRQTLGQGPEFLTYFQNEAQLEKSRLLSDRFSAERPKGSFSTLEIQRTEQGDSAMYLCASSPIAGEEDTQYFGPGTRLTVL.

This chain uses TRBV12-3 or TRBV12-4 with TRBJ2-7; no definite D call. The CDR3 totals 13 residues. Between the trimmed V and J ends, which lost 5 bases and 5 bases, there was a span of 13 bases. This CDR3 reads CASSLVRSDEQYF. DNA for the CDR3: TGTGCCAGCAGTCTCGTACGGAGTGACGAGCAGTACTTC.

This rearrangement joins TRBV28 to TRBJ2-3; TRBD2 matches at 7 bases. CDR1 MDHEN and CDR2 SYDVKM come from the germline V gene. V was clipped by 6 bases and J by 6 bases; unmatched bases: 9. CDR3 length: 14 residues. The CDR3 bases are TGTGCCAGCAGCAAGGGAGGGCCAGGGGATACGCAGTATTTT. Its translation is CASSKGGPGDTQYF.

Only a few counts were recorded for this clonotype. J is TRBJ2-7 and V is TRBV6-5; 9 bases agree with TRBD1. The germline gives CDR1 MNHEY, CDR2 SVGAGI. The CDR3 contains 15 residues. Losses at the gene ends were 2 bases for V and 4 bases for J; bases not matched to a gene: 6. The CDR3 is CASSYAGTGLYEQYF. As DNA, the CDR3 is TGTGCCAGCAGTTACGCCGGGACAGGGCTATACGAGCAGTACTTC.

CDR3 bases: TGCGCCAGCAGCTTGGCATTAGCGCATATTCAAGAGACCCAGTACTTC. Protein sequence: CASSLALAHIQETQYF. The rearrangement joins TRBV5-1 to TRBJ2-5; possible D gene TRBD2, 5 bases. Trimming removed 0 bases at V and 2 bases at J, with 14 bases between. The V gene's germline CDR1 is SGHRS and CDR2 YFSETQ. CDR3 length equals 16 residues. Full variable domain (missing parts from reference TRBV5-1 and TRBJ2-5): KAGVTQTPRYLIKTRGQQVTLSCSPISGHRSVSWYQQTPGQGLQFLFEYFSETQRNKGNFPGRFSGRQFSNSRSEMNVSTLELGDSALYLCASSLALAHIQETQYFGPGTRLLVL.

The sample holds a few counts of this clonotype. The chain has TRBV5-1 and TRBJ1-1; D is uncertain. The CDR3 has 13 residues. The germline gives CDR1 SGHRS, CDR2 YFSETQ. Trimming cost V 4 bases and J 4 bases, with 11 bases left between them. This CDR3 reads CASSVLVGTEAFF. The CDR3 DNA follows: TGCGCCAGCAGCGTCCTAGTTGGCACTGAAGCTTTCTTT.

This clonotype was recorded a few times. V usage is TRBV6-5 and J usage is TRBJ2-1; D not certain. CDR1 MNHEY and CDR2 SVGAGI come from the germline V gene. The germline V and J ends were trimmed by 0 bases and 14 bases, with 8 bases remaining between them. CDR3 length: 11 residues. The CDR3 protein is CASSYSHEEFF. The DNA of the CDR3 is TGTGCCAGCAGTTACTCGCATGAAGAGTTCTTC.

The chain employs TRBV24-1 and TRBJ2-1, with 9 positions matching TRBD1. The ends lost 0 bases at V and 8 bases at J; junction bases unmatched: 10. The CDR3 covers 17 residues. The germline V gene encodes CDR1 KGHDR and CDR2 SFDVKD. CDR3 amino acids: CATSDLQGTGNEDEQFF. Written as DNA, the CDR3 is TGTGCCACCAGTGATTTGCAGGGGACAGGGAATGAGGATGAGCAGTTCTTC.

This chain links TRBV7-2 with TRBJ2-7; 7 nucleotides agree with TRBD2. Germline V gene data show CDR1 as SGHTA and CDR2 as FQGNSA. This CDR3 spans 18 amino acids. Germline trimming cut 5 bases from V and 5 bases from J; bases unmatched to any gene: 21. DNA for the CDR3: TGTGCCAGCAGCGATACCAAATTGTTCGGACTAGTGTATCACGAGCAGTACTTC. It encodes CASSDTKLFGLVYHEQYF.

The chain recombines TRBV7-6 with TRBJ2-6, with 7 nucleotides matching TRBD1. The CDR3 sequence is 18 residues long. Germline loops: CDR1 SGHVS, CDR2 FNYEAQ. Trimming removed 5 bases from V and 0 bases from J; junction bases left unmatched: 10. The chain's CDR3 is CASSLLGTAASGANVLTF. The CDR3 coding sequence is TGTGCCAGCAGCCTGCTGGGGACAGCTGCCTCTGGGGCCAACGTCCTGACTTTC.

This clonotype was picked up many times. The rearrangement links TRBV5-1 to TRBJ2-3; the D is unclear. V was trimmed by 0 bases and J by 1 base, leaving 3 bases between them. This CDR3 has 13 residues. CDR1 is SGHRS and CDR2 is YFSETQ in the germline V gene. CDR3 nucleotides: TGCGCCAGCAGCTTGGCGGGCACAGATACGCAGTATTTT. Translated, it gives CASSLAGTDTQYF.

The J gene is TRBJ2-3, the V gene TRBV20-1; D possibly corresponds to TRBD2 (6 bases). Trimming left V 6 bases short and J 4 bases short, with 14 bases between. This CDR3 has 13 residues. Germline V lookup: CDR1 DFQATT, CDR2 SNEGSKA (reference sequence). The CDR3 DNA is TGCAGTGCGCGGGGACCCATCGCAGATACGCAGTATTTT. Translated: CSARGPIADTQYF.

This chain connects TRBV3-1 to TRBJ2-5; the D call may be TRBD1 or TRBD2 (5 bases each). Germline V lookup: CDR1 LGHDT, CDR2 YNNKEL (reference sequence). There are 17 residues in the CDR3. V was trimmed by 0 bases and J by 1 base, leaving 15 bases between them. The CDR3 nucleotides are TGTGCCAGCAGCCAAGATGTGCCCCGGGGCCCCCAAGAGACCCAGTACTTC. Its protein is CASSQDVPRGPQETQYF.